This TCR beta chain comes out of a study of blood T cell repertoires in COVID-19. Background on the study: COVID-19 samples collected from the United States, Italy and Spain covered acute and convalescent phases.

The V gene's germline CDR1 is MGHRA and CDR2 YSYEKL. This CDR3 is built from 16 residues. V lost 2 bases and J lost 8; bases outside the gene matches: 12. Participant-reported clinical history was the basis for cohort assignment. The data were produced by immunoSEQ multiplex PCR, yet TCRdb's version contains in-frame clones alone and is incomplete. This sample yields some 510,000 clones, of which 88% are seen a single time; less than 2% belongs to the top ten. Sequencing was done on a sample of PBMCs or T cells enriched from blood (not recorded which). The receptor comes from a woman aged 40 to 49 who had recovered from COVID-19. V and J are TRBV4-1 and TRBJ2-1, with 7 bases that match TRBD2. The CDR3 bases are TGCGCCAGCAGCCAACCCGGACTAGGCCCGCGCGATGAGCAGTTCTTC. This encodes CASSQPGLGPRDEQFF.